These 8 T cell receptor beta chains were all obtained from the same sample, sequenced in a study of blood T cell repertoires in COVID-19. TCRdb keeps only in-frame clones here, not all; method: immunoSEQ multiplex PCR. This sample has about 300,000 clones, with around 89% found just once. Input material: peripheral blood. These receptors were taken from a woman aged 30 to 39 who had recovered from COVID-19.

V is TRBV5-1 and J is TRBJ2-1; D gene ambiguous. The CDR3 has 12 residues. The germline V and J ends were trimmed by 0 bases and 7 bases, with 5 bases remaining between them. Germline values: CDR1 SGHRS, CDR2 YFSETQ. For the CDR3, the DNA is TGCGCCAGCAGCTTGGTACTAAATGAGCAGTTCTTC. Protein: CASSLVLNEQFF. Full variable domain (missing parts from reference TRBV5-1 and TRBJ2-1): KAGVTQTPRYLIKTRGQQVTLSCSPISGHRSVSWYQQTPGQGLQFLFEYFSETQRNKGNFPGRFSGRQFSNSRSEMNVSTLELGDSALYLCASSLVLNEQFFGPGTRLTVL.

The CDR3 DNA reads as TGTGCCAGCAGCTGGAGGTTGGGGGGCGAGCAGTACTTC. Translated: CASSWRLGGEQYF. The chain recombines TRBV5-4 with TRBJ2-7, with a weak D call TRBD2 (6 bases). Looked up from germline, CDR1 is SGHNT and CDR2 is YYREEE (reference sequence). V was clipped by 3 bases and J by 6 bases, with 13 bases between them. CDR3 length: 13 residues. Full variable domain (rest looked up from reference TRBV5-4 and TRBJ2-7): ETGVTQSPTHLIKTRGQQVTLRCSSQSGHNTVSWYQQALGQGPQFIFQYYREEENGRGNFPPRFSGLQFPNYSSELNVNALELDDSALYLCASSWRLGGEQYFGPGTRLTVT.

The CDR3 reads CSVRGRDGAFF. CDR3 sequence (DNA): TGCAGTGTTAGGGGGAGGGACGGGGCTTTCTTT. The chain joins TRBV20-1 to TRBJ1-1; D may be TRBD1 (6 bases). Trimming took off 7 bases at V and 11 bases at J, with 17 bases between the two ends. This CDR3 is 11 amino acids long. Germline CDR1 reads DFQATT; CDR2 reads SNEGSKA (reference sequence).

This clone was counted only a few times. The chain couples TRBV19 to TRBJ1-5; 8 nucleotides line up with TRBD1. The CDR3 length is 18 residues. Germline CDR1 reads LNHDA; CDR2 reads SQIVND (reference sequence). V lost 8 bases and J lost 2; bases outside the gene matches: 17. The CDR3 is CASRPDRVGSVGNQPQHF. CDR3 sequence (DNA): TGTGCCAGTCGCCCGGACAGGGTAGGTTCGGTTGGCAATCAGCCCCAGCATTTT. The full variable domain, with the rest looked up from reference TRBV19 and TRBJ1-5, is DGGITQSPKYLFRKEGQNVTLSCEQNLNHDAMYWYRQDPGQGLRLIYYSQIVNDFQKGDIAEGYSVSREKKESFPLTVTSAQKNPTAFYLCASRPDRVGSVGNQPQHFGDGTRLSIL.

The V gene is TRBV28, the J gene TRBJ2-7, with TRBD1 matching 10 bases. The CDR3 loop spans 14 amino acids. The germline CDR1 and CDR2 sequences are MDHEN and SYDVKM. J was trimmed by 1 base and V by 11 bases; bases with no gene match: 8. CDR3 in DNA: TGTGCCGGCCGAGGACAGGGGGAATCCTACGAGCAGTACTTC. Residues: CAGRGQGESYEQYF.

This clone has a single count. The chain joins TRBV4-3 to TRBJ2-1, with 13 bases matching TRBD2. CDR3 length: 16 amino acids. Germline V lookup: CDR1 LGHNA, CDR2 YSLEER. The trim removed 3 bases at V and 11 bases at J, leaving 10 bases unmatched. The CDR3 DNA reads as TGCGCCAGCAGCCACCAGACTAGCGGGGGGAACATAAAGCAGTTCTTC. It codes for CASSHQTSGGNIKQFF.

The chain recombines TRBV7-9 with TRBJ2-5; 8 positions agree with TRBD1. V lost 6 bases to trimming and J lost 2 bases; unmatched junction nucleotides: 5. Germline loops: CDR1 SEHNR, CDR2 FQNEAQ (reference sequence). CDR3 length: 14 amino acids. DNA of the CDR3: TGTGCCAGCAGTCTCACAGGGGGGCAAGAGACCCAGTACTTC. Translating gives CASSLTGGQETQYF.

This chain uses TRBV5-1 with TRBJ2-3; D not certain. The CDR3 is 15 residues long. Germline lookup yields CDR1 SGHRS and CDR2 YFSETQ. With 0 bases removed from V and 4 bases from J, the gap between germline ends came to 12 bases. CDR3 coding DNA: TGCGCCAGCAGCTTGGGTCAGCGCGGCGCAGATACGCAGTATTTT. Amino acid sequence: CASSLGQRGADTQYF.